This T cell receptor beta chain appears in the sequencing data of a study of T cell responses to AZD1222 COVID-19 vaccine. Details on this clone: Antigen: not known.

Study-level points and caveats: Recipients of AZD1222 seropositive at baseline numbered only six or seven.

Libraries were prepared by immunoSEQ multiplex PCR; TCRdb keeps only in-frame clonotypes and omits some of them. This sample has approximately 150,000 clones; more than 85% occur once, and the top ten carry about 0.9%. The germline CDR1 and CDR2 sequences are KGHSH and LQKENI. CDR3 length equals 19 residues. The V segment lost 4 bases and the J segment 0 bases; nucleotides outside the gene matches: 8. This specimen consisted of peripheral blood, obtained on day 0 of AZD1222 vaccination. This receptor was identified in an adult in good health. The chain carries TRBV18 and TRBJ2-3, with TRBD2 matching 15 bases. The CDR3 sequence is CASSQTGTSGGMSTDTQYF. For the CDR3, the DNA is TGTGCCAGCTCACAGACCGGGACTAGCGGGGGGATGAGCACAGATACGCAGTATTTT. The full variable domain, completed using reference TRBV18 and TRBJ2-3, is NAGVMQNPRHLVRRRGQEARLRCSPMKGHSHVYWYRQLPEEGLKFMVYLQKENIIDESGMPKERFSAEFPKEGPSILRIQQVVRGDSAAYFCASSQTGTSGGMSTDTQYFGPGTRLTVL.